A selection of T cell receptor beta chains follows, all from one sample in a study of T cells in tumors after PD-1 blockade. Assay used: immunoSEQ multiplex PCR; TCRdb lists only in-frame clones, some missing. This table has 4,400 or so clones, 50% to 70% appearing once. The sample here was tumor tissue, taken after anti-PD-1 treatment. The receptor set was obtained from a human donor with basal cell carcinoma. Each CDR3 is given without its conserved first and last residue.

V | CDR3
TRBV20-1 | SASTPDRNTEAF
TRBV5-1 | ASCDMLNTEAF
TRBV15 | ATSTGVANEQF
TRBV6-1 | ASSEAWPGLGQPQH
TRBV27 | ASSWGQGDEKLF
TRBV7-9 | ASSSSSGRFPYEQY
TRBV7-6 | ASSLGGRGANEKLF
TRBV29-1 | SVEDDRSVFEQF
TRBV2 | ASRDRVDYGYT
TRBV9 | ASSPRGLAGVRDTQY
TRBV7-9 | ASTGNLPPGLAGRHEQF
TRBV28 | ASILDRGEGGNQPQH
TRBV27 | ASSLGYYNEQF
TRBV7-9 | ASSEAGGLNEQF
TRBV10-2 | ASNPLVVGEQY
TRBV3-1/TRBV3-2 | ASSQLDVTDTQY
TRBV5-6 | ASSPLTGNTDTQY
TRBV11-1 | ASSSDRGAQETQY
TRBV19 | ASSVGGPRETQY
TRBV9 | ASSAGLAGYNEQF
TRBV9 | ASSTSTGKGEKLF
TRBV7-6 | ASSHPGSSTGELF
TRBV2 | ASSWRTGGANYNEQF
TRBV9 | ASSSQLAGASYNEQF
TRBV4-3 | ASSQGLAGGFGETQY
TRBV12-5 | ASGPRGAGTDTQY
TRBV12-3/TRBV12-4 | ASSPSLNEKLF
TRBV18 | ASSPRTANMNTEAF
TRBV4-1 | ASSQPGQGTHEQY
TRBV19 | ASRKRGGLDNEQF
TRBV7-2 | ASSSLGRSTDTQY
TRBV10-3 | AIKKGGPNTGELF
TRBV18 | ASSSLAGVETQY
TRBV6-1 | ASSESVGQGYSNQPQH
TRBV5-6 | ASSLVGDYEQY
TRBV27 | ASSLIRERTDTQY
TRBV7-2 | ASSSGTGASPLH
TRBV30 | AAGQESTDTQY
TRBV5-1 | ASSLESGRTDTQY
TRBV9 | ASSVEARGNTEAF